Presented here are 21 T cell receptor beta chains from one specimen sequenced in a study of radiation and T cells in renal cell carcinoma. Sample time point: blood 4 weeks post-SBRT, at nephrectomy. Documented treatment: 15 Gy SBRT to primary tumor, nephrectomy 4 weeks later. The method was immunoSEQ multiplex PCR; TCRdb's version includes in-frame clones alone and lacks a portion of them. The repertoire holds roughly 160,000 clones, 88% seen once, with roughly 10% in the top ten. The sequencing used blood, collected from a patient whose treatment included radiotherapy and nephrectomy. The receptors stem from a woman in her forties or fifties with renal cell carcinoma.

This clone is termed medium-sized. The chain joins TRBV15 to TRBJ1-5; the D is unclear. The CDR3 consists of 15 residues. The germline gives CDR1 LNHNV, CDR2 YYDKDF (reference sequence). V gave up 0 bases and J gave up 0 bases, with 6 bases separating them. CDR3 loop: CATSRETSSNQPQHF. The DNA for the CDR3 is TGTGCCACCAGCAGAGAGACTTCTAGCAATCAGCCCCAGCATTTT.

V gene TRBV11-2 combines with J gene TRBJ2-3; 7 bases are shared with TRBD1. J lost 1 base, V lost 4 bases, and 8 bases had no gene match. The CDR3 consists of 16 residues. Looked up from germline, CDR1 is SGHAT and CDR2 is FQNNGV. CDR3: CASSWKGAGGTDTQYF. Written as DNA, the CDR3 is TGTGCCAGCAGCTGGAAGGGGGCCGGGGGCACAGATACGCAGTATTTT.

The chain carries TRBV12-5 and TRBJ1-1; no reliable D call. CDR1 is LGHNT, CDR2 FRNRAP, per germline. V was shortened by 0 bases and J by 5 bases, with 19 bases between the two germline ends. The CDR3 is 17 residues long. The CDR3 loop reads CASGLVEPARVLTEAFF. As DNA, the CDR3 is TGTGCTAGTGGTTTGGTAGAGCCAGCTAGGGTGTTGACTGAAGCTTTCTTT.

The gene calls are TRBV11-2 and TRBJ2-5, with 14 bases that match TRBD2. In germline, CDR1 is SGHAT, CDR2 FQNNGV. V shed 5 bases, J shed 3 bases, and the junction held 11 bases outside the gene matches. This CDR3 is 18 amino acids long. The CDR3 is CASSEGTSGGYVEETQYF. CDR3 sequence (DNA): TGTGCCAGCAGCGAGGGGACTAGCGGGGGCTACGTCGAAGAGACCCAGTACTTC.

The rearrangement joins TRBV27 to TRBJ2-7; 7 bases match TRBD1. There are 16 residues in the CDR3. Germline CDR1 reads MNHEY; CDR2 reads SMNVEV (reference sequence). After removal of 6 bases from V and 3 bases from J, the junction contained 14 bases not matched to a gene. The DNA of the CDR3 is TGTGCCAGCAGGGATGGGATGGGACAGACGATCTACGAGCAGTACTTC. Residues: CASRDGMGQTIYEQYF.

The genes are TRBV7-8 and TRBJ2-2; D ambiguous. The V end lost 2 bases, the J end lost 4 bases, and 11 bases lay between the germline ends. The germline V gene has CDR1 SGHVS and CDR2 FQNEAQ. This CDR3 spans 15 amino acids. The CDR3 DNA reads as TGTGCCAGCAGCTTAAGGCTAGGTGGCACCGGGGAGCTGTTTTTT. It encodes CASSLRLGGTGELFF.

The chain joins TRBV6-1 to TRBJ2-1; 13 bases are shared with TRBD2. V was pared by 4 bases and J by 7 bases, with 4 bases of the junction left unmatched. Germline V gene sequence: CDR1 MNHNS, CDR2 SASEGT. The CDR3 extends over 15 amino acids. For the CDR3, the DNA is TGTGCCAGCAGTGCGGGACTAGCGGGGTTGAATGAGCAGTTCTTC. Its protein is CASSAGLAGLNEQFF.

This chain joins TRBV7-2 and TRBJ1-6; a possible D gene is TRBD1 (5 bases). This CDR3 is 15 amino acids long. Trimming cost V 5 bases and J 9 bases, with 17 bases left between them. The germline CDR1 and CDR2 sequences are SGHTA and FQGNSA. CDR3 protein: CASSLGNLRGSPLHF. The CDR3 DNA sequence: TGTGCCAGCAGCCTAGGAAACCTTAGGGGTTCACCCCTCCACTTT.

This clone was counted only a few times. CDR3 in amino acids: CAWSVLLNTEAFF. The DNA for the CDR3 is TGTGCCTGGAGTGTACTGCTGAACACTGAAGCTTTCTTT. The V and J genes are TRBV30 and TRBJ1-1; D gene ambiguous. CDR1 is GTSNPN, CDR2 SVGIG, per germline (reference sequence). The CDR3 is 13 residues long. Trimming shortened V by 0 bases and J by 0 bases, and 5 bases separated the two germline ends. Combining the CDR3 with reference TRBV30 and TRBJ1-1 gives the whole variable domain SQTIHQWPATLVQPVGSPLSLECTVEGTSNPNLYWYRQAAGRGLQLLFYSVGIGQISSEVPQNLSASRPQDRQFILSSKKLLLSDSGFYLCAWSVLLNTEAFFGQGTRLTVV.

The V and J genes are TRBV19 and TRBJ1-1, with no clear D. The CDR3 consists of 14 residues. V lost 1 base and J lost 1, with 7 bases in between. CDR1 is LNHDA and CDR2 is SQIVND in the germline V gene (reference sequence). The CDR3 loop is CASSIGLENTEAFF. For the CDR3, the DNA is TGTGCCAGTAGTATAGGACTGGAGAACACTGAAGCTTTCTTT. Combining the CDR3 with reference TRBV19 and TRBJ1-1 gives the whole variable domain DGGITQSPKYLFRKEGQNVTLSCEQNLNHDAMYWYRQDPGQGLRLIYYSQIVNDFQKGDIAEGYSVSREKKESFPLTVTSAQKNPTAFYLCASSIGLENTEAFFGQGTRLTVV.

This rearrangement joins TRBV6-5 to TRBJ1-5, with 7 bases matching TRBD1. Germline loops: CDR1 MNHEY, CDR2 SVGAGI. J was trimmed by 2 bases and V by 4 bases; bases with no gene match: 2. This CDR3 is built from 14 residues. CDR3: CASSWGTGNQPQHF. CDR3 in DNA: TGTGCCAGCAGTTGGGGGACAGGCAATCAGCCCCAGCATTTT.

J is TRBJ2-5 and V is TRBV9, with 11 bases fitting TRBD2. From germline, CDR1 is SGDLS and CDR2 YYNGEE. The CDR3 loop spans 17 amino acids. Trimming at V came to 0 bases and at J to 2 bases, leaving 6 bases not matched to a gene. The CDR3 region is CASSVGSASGGQETQYF. Written as DNA, the CDR3 is TGTGCCAGCAGCGTAGGTAGCGCTAGCGGGGGGCAAGAGACCCAGTACTTC.

This clone was detected only a few times. The rearrangement links TRBV5-1 to TRBJ2-2; D could derive from TRBD1 or TRBD2 (5 bases each). CDR1 and CDR2 from the germline V gene are SGHRS and YFSETQ. CDR3 length equals 16 residues. Deletions cut 3 bases from V and 1 base from J, with 13 bases between. The CDR3 reads CASSSTGTVNTGELFF. Here the CDR3 DNA reads TGCGCCAGCAGCTCAACCGGGACGGTGAACACCGGGGAGCTGTTTTTT.

The chain has TRBV30 and TRBJ2-2; 7 nucleotides align to TRBD1. V trimming: 2 bases; J trimming: 4 bases; junction bases outside the gene matches: 4. Looked up from germline, CDR1 is GTSNPN and CDR2 is SVGIG (reference sequence). The CDR3 loop spans 14 amino acids. CDR3 amino acids: CAWSTGTATGELFF. The CDR3 DNA sequence: TGTGCCTGGAGTACCGGGACAGCCACCGGGGAGCTGTTTTTT. Complete variable domain (other parts from reference TRBV30 and TRBJ2-2): SQTIHQWPATLVQPVGSPLSLECTVEGTSNPNLYWYRQAAGRGLQLLFYSVGIGQISSEVPQNLSASRPQDRQFILSSKKLLLSDSGFYLCAWSTGTATGELFFGEGSRLTVL.

The J gene is TRBJ2-5, the V gene TRBV2, with unresolved D. Germline CDR1 is SNHLY and CDR2 is FYNNEI. V lost 6 bases and J lost 4, with 12 bases in between. CDR3 length: 13 amino acids. The CDR3 sequence: CASRMVSAETQYF. The CDR3 DNA follows: TGTGCCAGCAGGATGGTCTCGGCAGAGACCCAGTACTTC.

The DNA of the CDR3 is TGTGCCAGCAGCTTAGTGACTCAACTCTATGGCTACACCTTC. Its protein is CASSLVTQLYGYTF. V and J are TRBV7-9 and TRBJ1-2; D not resolved. This CDR3 spans 14 amino acids. V lost 1 base, J lost 4 bases, and 10 bases lay in between. Germline V gene lookup returns CDR1 SEHNR and CDR2 FQNEAQ (reference sequence).

This clone was seen once. The V and J genes are TRBV20-1 and TRBJ1-5; D gene uncertain. The CDR3 extends over 11 amino acids. Trimming left V 3 bases short and J 9 bases short, with 9 bases between. The germline V gene has CDR1 DFQATT and CDR2 SNEGSKA (reference sequence). The chain's CDR3 is CSARTCRPQHF. The CDR3 nucleotides read TGCAGTGCTAGGACCTGTCGGCCCCAGCATTTT.

V usage is TRBV7-8 and J usage is TRBJ2-7, with D perhaps TRBD2 (6 bases). Between the trimmed V and J ends, which lost 0 bases and 3 bases, there was a span of 6 bases. Germline values: CDR1 SGHVS, CDR2 FQNEAQ. The CDR3 extends over 13 amino acids. CDR3 nucleotides: TGTGCCAGCAGCTTAGCCGGGGGCTACGAGCAGTACTTC. Amino acid sequence: CASSLAGGYEQYF.

CDR3 amino acids: CASSPNRGTQNTEAFF. The DNA of the CDR3 is TGTGCCAGCTCACCAAATCGCGGGACCCAGAACACTGAAGCTTTCTTT. J is TRBJ1-1 and V is TRBV18; possibly TRBD1 for D (5 bases). CDR1 KGHSH and CDR2 LQKENI come from the germline V gene. The CDR3 has 16 amino acids. V lost 2 bases and J lost 1, with 14 bases in between.

This clone was seen a single time. The V call is TRBV18, the J call TRBJ2-3, with 7 bases identical to TRBD1. The junction had 2 bases not matched to a gene; V was cut back by 5 bases and J by 6 bases. The CDR3 length is 12 residues. Germline V gene lookup returns CDR1 KGHSH and CDR2 LQKENI. As DNA, the CDR3 is TGTGCCAGCTCAGACAGGGTGGATACGCAGTATTTT. This sequence encodes CASSDRVDTQYF.

The CDR3 DNA is TGTGCCAGCAGCTTCGATTTCCAGATCGGAGGCTACACCTTC. Protein: CASSFDFQIGGYTF. J is TRBJ1-2 and V is TRBV7-6; the D is unclear. The V end lost 3 bases, the J end lost 8 bases, and 16 bases lay between the germline ends. Germline CDR1 SGHVS, CDR2 FNYEAQ. There are 14 residues in the CDR3.